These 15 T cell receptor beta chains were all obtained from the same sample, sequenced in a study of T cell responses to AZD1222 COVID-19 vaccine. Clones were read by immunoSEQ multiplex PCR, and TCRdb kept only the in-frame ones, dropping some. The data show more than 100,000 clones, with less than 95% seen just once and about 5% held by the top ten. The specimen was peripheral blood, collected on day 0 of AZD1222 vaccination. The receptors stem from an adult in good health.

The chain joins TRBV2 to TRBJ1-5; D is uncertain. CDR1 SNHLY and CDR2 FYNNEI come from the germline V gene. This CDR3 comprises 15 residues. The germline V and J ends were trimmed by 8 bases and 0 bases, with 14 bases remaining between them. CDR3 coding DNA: TGTGCCAGCGGAACAGACTATTATAGCAATCAGCCCCAGCATTTT. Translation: CASGTDYYSNQPQHF.

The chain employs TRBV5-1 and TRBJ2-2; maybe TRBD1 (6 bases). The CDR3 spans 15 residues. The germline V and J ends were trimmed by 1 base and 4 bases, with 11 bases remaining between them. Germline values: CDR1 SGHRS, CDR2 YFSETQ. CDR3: CASSLFGQSTGELFF. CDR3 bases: TGCGCCAGCAGCTTGTTCGGACAGAGCACCGGGGAGCTGTTTTTT.

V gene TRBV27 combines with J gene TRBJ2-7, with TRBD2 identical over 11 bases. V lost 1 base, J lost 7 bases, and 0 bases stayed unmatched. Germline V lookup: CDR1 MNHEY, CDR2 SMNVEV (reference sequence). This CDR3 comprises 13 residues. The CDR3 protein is CASSLWTSGEQYF. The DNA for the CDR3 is TGTGCCAGCAGTTTATGGACTAGCGGGGAGCAGTACTTC.

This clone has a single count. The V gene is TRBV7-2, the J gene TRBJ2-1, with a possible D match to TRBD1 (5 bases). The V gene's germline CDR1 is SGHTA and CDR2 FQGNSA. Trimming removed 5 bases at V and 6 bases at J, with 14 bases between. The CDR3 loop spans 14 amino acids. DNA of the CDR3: TGTGCCAGCAGCGGTCAGGCCCAGGGCAATGAGCAGTTCTTC. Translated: CASSGQAQGNEQFF.

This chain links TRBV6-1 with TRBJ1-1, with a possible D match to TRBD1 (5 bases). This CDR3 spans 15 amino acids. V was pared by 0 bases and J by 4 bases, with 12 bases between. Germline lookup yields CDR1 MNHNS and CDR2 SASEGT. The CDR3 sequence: CASSEAQEGATEAFF. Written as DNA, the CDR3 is TGTGCCAGCAGTGAAGCGCAGGAAGGGGCCACTGAAGCTTTCTTT.

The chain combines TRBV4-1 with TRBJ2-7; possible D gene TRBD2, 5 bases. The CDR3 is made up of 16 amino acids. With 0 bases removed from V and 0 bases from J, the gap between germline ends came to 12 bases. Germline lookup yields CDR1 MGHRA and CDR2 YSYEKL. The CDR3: CASSQDWPGSSYEQYF. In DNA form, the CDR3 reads TGCGCCAGCAGCCAAGATTGGCCGGGGAGCTCCTACGAGCAGTACTTC.

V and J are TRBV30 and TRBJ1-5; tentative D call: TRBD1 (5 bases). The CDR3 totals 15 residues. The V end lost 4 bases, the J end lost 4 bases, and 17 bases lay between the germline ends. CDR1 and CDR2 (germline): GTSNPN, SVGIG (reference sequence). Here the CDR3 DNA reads TGTGCCTGGAACCTGGGGGGACGGATAAATCAGCCCCAGCATTTT. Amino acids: CAWNLGGRINQPQHF. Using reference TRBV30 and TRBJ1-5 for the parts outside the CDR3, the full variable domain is SQTIHQWPATLVQPVGSPLSLECTVEGTSNPNLYWYRQAAGRGLQLLFYSVGIGQISSEVPQNLSASRPQDRQFILSSKKLLLSDSGFYLCAWNLGGRINQPQHFGDGTRLSIL.

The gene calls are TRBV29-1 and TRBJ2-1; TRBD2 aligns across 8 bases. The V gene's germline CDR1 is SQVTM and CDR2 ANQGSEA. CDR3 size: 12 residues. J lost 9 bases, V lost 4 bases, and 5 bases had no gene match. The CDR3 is CSVVGGAGEQFF. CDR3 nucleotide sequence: TGCAGCGTTGTCGGGGGGGCCGGTGAGCAGTTCTTC.

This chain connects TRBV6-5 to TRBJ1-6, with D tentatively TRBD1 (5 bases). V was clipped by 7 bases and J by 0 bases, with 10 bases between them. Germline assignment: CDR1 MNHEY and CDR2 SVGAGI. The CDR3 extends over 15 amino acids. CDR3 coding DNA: TGTGCCAGCACCGCCCAGGGCTCCTATAATTCACCCCTCCACTTT. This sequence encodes CASTAQGSYNSPLHF.

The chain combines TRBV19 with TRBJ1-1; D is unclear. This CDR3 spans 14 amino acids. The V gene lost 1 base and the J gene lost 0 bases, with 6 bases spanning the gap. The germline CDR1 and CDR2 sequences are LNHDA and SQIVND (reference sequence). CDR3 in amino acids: CASSIGMVNTEAFF. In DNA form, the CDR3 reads TGTGCCAGTAGTATAGGGATGGTGAACACTGAAGCTTTCTTT.

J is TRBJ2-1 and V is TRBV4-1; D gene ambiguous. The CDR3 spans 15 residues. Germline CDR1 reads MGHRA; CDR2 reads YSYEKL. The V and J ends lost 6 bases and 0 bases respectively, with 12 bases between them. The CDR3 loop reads CASSRAPGSYNEQFF. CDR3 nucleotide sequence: TGCGCCAGCAGTAGAGCACCAGGCTCCTACAATGAGCAGTTCTTC.

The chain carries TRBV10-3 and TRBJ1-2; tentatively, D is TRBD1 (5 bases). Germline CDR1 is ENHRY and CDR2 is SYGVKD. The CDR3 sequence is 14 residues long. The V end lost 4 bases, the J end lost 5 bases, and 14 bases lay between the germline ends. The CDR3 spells CAISAATGTYGYTF. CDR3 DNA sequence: TGTGCCATCAGTGCGGCCACGGGGACTTATGGCTACACCTTC.

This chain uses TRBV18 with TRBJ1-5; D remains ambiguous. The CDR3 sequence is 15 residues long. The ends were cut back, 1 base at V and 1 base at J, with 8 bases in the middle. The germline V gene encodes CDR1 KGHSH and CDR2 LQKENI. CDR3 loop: CASSPQTGSNQPQHF. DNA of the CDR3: TGTGCCAGCTCACCACAGACCGGCAGCAATCAGCCCCAGCATTTT. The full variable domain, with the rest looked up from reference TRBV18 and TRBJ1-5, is NAGVMQNPRHLVRRRGQEARLRCSPMKGHSHVYWYRQLPEEGLKFMVYLQKENIIDESGMPKERFSAEFPKEGPSILRIQQVVRGDSAAYFCASSPQTGSNQPQHFGDGTRLSIL.

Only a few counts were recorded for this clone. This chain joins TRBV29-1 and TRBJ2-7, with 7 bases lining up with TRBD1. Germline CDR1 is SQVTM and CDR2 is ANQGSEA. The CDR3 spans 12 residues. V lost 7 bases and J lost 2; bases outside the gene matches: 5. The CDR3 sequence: CSARDRAYEQYF. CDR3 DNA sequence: TGCAGCGCCCGGGACAGAGCCTACGAGCAGTACTTC.

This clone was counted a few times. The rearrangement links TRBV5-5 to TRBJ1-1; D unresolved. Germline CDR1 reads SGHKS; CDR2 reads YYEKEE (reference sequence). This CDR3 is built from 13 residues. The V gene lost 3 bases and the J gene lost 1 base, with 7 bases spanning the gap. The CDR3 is CASSSAGNTEAFF. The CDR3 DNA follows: TGTGCCAGCAGCTCCGCCGGGAACACTGAAGCTTTCTTT.